The 3 T cell receptor beta chains listed next were all sequenced from one sample in a study of PD-1 blockade in classical Hodgkin lymphoma. Profiling relied on immunoSEQ multiplex PCR, and the TCRdb table lists in-frame clones only, not all of them. The table has 15,000 to 20,000 clones, around 81% seen once. Brentuximab vedotin exposure varied, and every patient relapsed after autologous stem cell transplantation. Thawed PBMCs underwent magnetic negative selection to yield purified CD4+ T cells. Sequenced material: CD4+ T cells from blood, taken at baseline. The source is a human donor with classical Hodgkin lymphoma.

The chain uses TRBV11-2 and TRBJ2-7, with 9 bases lining up with TRBD2. Trimming cost V 6 bases and J 4 bases; bases outside gene matches: 10. From germline, CDR1 is SGHAT and CDR2 FQNNGV. The CDR3 spans 15 residues. CDR3 nucleotides: TGTGCCAGCAGTACGCTGGCGGGGGGGGCTTACGAGCAGTACTTC. It translates to CASSTLAGGAYEQYF. Complete variable domain (other parts from reference TRBV11-2 and TRBJ2-7): EAGVAQSPRYKIIEKRQSVAFWCNPISGHATLYWYQQILGQGPKLLIQFQNNGVVDDSQLPKDRFSAERLKGVDSTLKIQPAKLEDSAVYLCASSTLAGGAYEQYFGPGTRLTVT.

This chain uses TRBV4-3 with TRBJ2-3, with TRBD2 identical over 11 bases. V lost 0 bases, J lost 5 bases, and 4 bases stayed unmatched. The germline V gene encodes CDR1 LGHNA and CDR2 YSLEER. The CDR3 loop spans 16 amino acids. CDR3 in amino acids: CASSQELAGAIDTQYF. CDR3 bases: TGCGCCAGCAGCCAAGAACTAGCGGGAGCTATAGATACGCAGTATTTT.

The CDR3 is CASSPAHRGLVRNTEAFF. The CDR3 nucleotides read TGCGCCAGCAGCCCCGCCCATCGGGGGCTAGTTCGTAACACTGAAGCTTTCTTT. V usage is TRBV4-1 and J usage is TRBJ1-1; tentatively, D is TRBD1 (6 bases). This CDR3 region has 18 residues. The germline V gene encodes CDR1 MGHRA and CDR2 YSYEKL. The V end was cut by 4 bases, the J end by 2 bases, with 23 bases between.